The following is a T cell receptor beta chain sequence with its context. V was shortened by 0 bases and J by 4 bases, with 20 bases between the two germline ends. The germline V gene encodes CDR1 SGHRS and CDR2 YFSETQ. The CDR3 runs to 18 residues. Unique molecular identifiers were built into the TCRbeta library. Via MiXCR, TCRdb re-called the PCR reads, giving one row per CDR3 protein. In the table there are 530,000 or so distinct CDR3 sequences, 25% to 30% of which are singletons. The data are from a study of T-cell reconstitution after alpha-beta-depleted transplantation in children. The chain uses TRBV5-1 and TRBJ2-1; the D gene is possibly TRBD1 (5 bases). The source was PBMCs, collected before TCRalphabeta/CD19-depleted stem cell transplant. The clonotype originates from a boy under two years old with Wiskott-Aldrich syndrome, due to receive a stem cell transplant. CDR3 protein: CASSLGLFGALGYNEQFF. CDR3 DNA sequence: TGCGCCAGCAGCTTGGGACTTTTTGGGGCGCTTGGGTACAATGAGCAGTTCTTC. The full variable domain, its missing parts supplied by reference TRBV5-1 and TRBJ2-1, is KAGVTQTPRYLIKTRGQQVTLSCSPISGHRSVSWYQQTPGQGLQFLFEYFSETQRNKGNFPGRFSGRQFSNSRSEMNVSTLELGDSALYLCASSLGLFGALGYNEQFFGPGTRLTVL.